This entry describes one T cell receptor (beta chain). Its antigen is unidentified. Indicated treatment: oral pan-JAK inhibitor, 5-10 mg twice daily. Isolated RNA was reverse transcribed into cDNA used as the sequencing template. The method was immunoSEQ multiplex PCR; TCRdb's version includes in-frame clones alone and lacks a portion of them. There are about 210,000 clones in the sample; more than 55% occur only once, and around 1.3% lies in the top ten. The data were taken from a study of CD8+ T cells in alopecia areata. Study-wide results and limits: Since there was just one nonresponder, nobody can yet say how baseline CD8+ expansion ties to response. Scalp clonality and expanded CD8+ clones among the top 100 were significantly decreased by tofacitinib.

V was pared by 1 base and J by 6 bases, with 11 bases between. Germline lookup yields CDR1 SNHLY and CDR2 FYNNEI. This CDR3 contains 14 residues. This receptor was identified in a human donor with alopecia areata. Sequencing was performed on CD4+ T cells sorted from blood, taken around week 44, from a patient treated with tofacitinib. This chain uses TRBV2 with TRBJ2-3; a possible D gene is TRBD2 (5 bases). The CDR3 loop is CASSEVGGLDTQYF. Here the CDR3 DNA reads TGTGCCAGCAGTGAAGTAGGAGGACTGGATACGCAGTATTTT.